Listed here are 6 T cell receptor beta chains from one sample, sequenced in a study of T cell responses to AZD1222 COVID-19 vaccine. Sequencing used immunoSEQ multiplex PCR; TCRdb keeps in-frame clones, though not all of them. The sample contains more than 100,000 clones, roughly 87% of which appear only once. The sample in question was peripheral blood, obtained on day 0 of AZD1222 vaccination. These receptors all stem from an adult in good health.

The rearrangement joins TRBV27 to TRBJ2-3; 14 nucleotides match TRBD2. Losses at the gene ends were 7 bases for V and 2 bases for J; bases not matched to a gene: 8. Germline CDR1 reads MNHEY; CDR2 reads SMNVEV (reference sequence). This CDR3 comprises 17 residues. The CDR3 sequence is CASTRTSGRLYTDTQYF. DNA of the CDR3: TGTGCCAGCACCAGGACTAGCGGGAGGTTGTACACAGATACGCAGTATTTT.

The rearrangement joins TRBV11-3 to TRBJ2-7; TRBD1 is a possible D gene (6 bases). With 5 bases removed from V and 4 bases from J, the gap between germline ends came to 9 bases. Germline V CDR1 and CDR2: SGHNT, YENEEA. The CDR3 runs 12 residues. CDR3 in amino acids: CASSRTGYEQYF. The CDR3 nucleotides are TGTGCCAGCAGCCGAACAGGGTACGAGCAGTACTTC. The entire variable domain, with the rest obtained from reference TRBV11-3 and TRBJ2-7, is as follows: EAGVVQSPRYKIIEKKQPVAFWCNPISGHNTLYWYLQNLGQGPELLIRYENEEAVDDSQLPKDRFSAERLKGVDSTLKIQPAELGDSAVYLCASSRTGYEQYFGPGTRLTVT.

This chain connects TRBV7-2 to TRBJ2-1; D is perhaps TRBD2 (6 bases). The V and J ends lost 1 base and 7 bases respectively, with 8 bases between them. CDR3 size: 13 residues. Per germline, CDR1 SGHTA and CDR2 FQGNSA. CDR3 loop: CASSLEAGNEQFF. CDR3 sequence (DNA): TGTGCCAGCAGCTTAGAGGCGGGGAATGAGCAGTTCTTC.

The chain links TRBV11-3 to TRBJ2-5; weak D call: TRBD2 (6 bases). The CDR3 is 15 amino acids. The V gene's germline CDR1 is SGHNT and CDR2 YENEEA. Between the trimmed V and J ends, which lost 5 bases and 2 bases, there was a span of 15 bases. CDR3 in amino acids: CASSAGRGTQETQYF. CDR3 nucleotides: TGTGCCAGCAGCGCAGGACGGGGGACGCAAGAGACCCAGTACTTC.

The chain links TRBV19 to TRBJ1-5; 7 positions agree with TRBD1. V shed 1 base and J 5 bases; nucleotides not matched to a gene: 5. CDR1 and CDR2 from the germline V gene are LNHDA and SQIVND (reference sequence). The CDR3 loop spans 15 amino acids. This CDR3 is CASSIGGTAYQPQHF. Here the CDR3 DNA reads TGTGCCAGTAGTATAGGAGGGACAGCCTATCAGCCCCAGCATTTT.

The chain couples TRBV6-1 to TRBJ1-5, with D possibly matching TRBD1 (6 bases). V was clipped by 0 bases and J by 5 bases, with 11 bases between them. Germline V gene lookup returns CDR1 MNHNS and CDR2 SASEGT. This CDR3 is built from 15 residues. As DNA, the CDR3 is TGTGCCAGCAGTGAAGCGGGGGGCACAGATCAGCCCCAGCATTTT. This translates into CASSEAGGTDQPQHF.